This T cell receptor (beta chain) stems from a study of spatial heterogeneity in lung cancer. Time point of the sample: blood at routine non-recurrence follow-up after resection. Sequencing was performed on whole RNA extracted from tumor and nontumor lung tissue, or from frozen PBMC, and the material was left unsorted. Comments on this clonotype: At one end, the junction sequence differs from germline, possibly due to a read error.

TCRdb re-called the 5' RACE reads with MiXCR, one entry per CDR3 protein. The table shows some 120,000 distinct CDR3 sequences, with 9.5% to 15% occurring only once. Germline assignment: CDR1 MDHEN and CDR2 SYDVKM. This CDR3 contains 16 residues. The chain joins TRBV28 to TRBJ1-5; D gene uncertain. The receptor was isolated from a male donor with early-stage non-small cell lung cancer. This sample comprised PBMCs, obtained at follow-up. CDR3 residues: CASSFRGLSGNQSQHF. CDR3 coding DNA: TGTGCCAGCAGTTTTCGGGGATTGTCGGGCAATCAGTCCCAGCATTTT.